The clone carrying this T cell receptor (beta chain) was observed at least ten times. Its antigen is unknown. These data belong to a study of CD8 T cells in ankylosing spondylitis. Overall study findings and caveats: Within matched ankylosing spondylitis synovial fluid, disease-linked clones were reportedly significantly enriched.

J lost 4 bases, V lost 3 bases, and 12 bases had no gene match. CDR3 size: 17 residues. Libraries of TCR beta came from quantitative 5'-RACE with molecular barcodes. Each CDR3 protein gets one entry after TCRdb re-called the 5' RACE reads with MiXCR. The table lists 210,000 or so distinct CDR3 sequences, around 8% of them singletons. The rearrangement joins TRBV12-3 or TRBV12-4 to TRBJ2-1; 7 nucleotides align to TRBD2. The sample comprised blood, either unsorted or a sorted T cell fraction (not recorded which). This receptor was obtained from a female donor with ankylosing spondylitis or in good health (not recorded which). The DNA for the CDR3 is TGTGCCAGCAGTTTTTGGGCTAGCGGCGAAAGTTACAATGAGCAGTTCTTC. Its translation: CASSFWASGESYNEQFF.